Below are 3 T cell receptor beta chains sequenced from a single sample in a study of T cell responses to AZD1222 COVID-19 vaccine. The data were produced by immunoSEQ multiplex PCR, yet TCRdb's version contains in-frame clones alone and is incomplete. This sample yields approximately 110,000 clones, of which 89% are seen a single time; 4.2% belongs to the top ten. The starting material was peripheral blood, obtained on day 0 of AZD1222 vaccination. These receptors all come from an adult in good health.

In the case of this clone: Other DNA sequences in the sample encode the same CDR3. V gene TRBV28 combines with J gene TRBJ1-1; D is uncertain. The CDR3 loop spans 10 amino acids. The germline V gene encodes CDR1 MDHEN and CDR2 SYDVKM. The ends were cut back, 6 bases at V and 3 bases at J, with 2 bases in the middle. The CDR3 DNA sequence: TGTGCCAGCAGCTACACTGAAGCTTTCTTT. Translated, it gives CASSYTEAFF.

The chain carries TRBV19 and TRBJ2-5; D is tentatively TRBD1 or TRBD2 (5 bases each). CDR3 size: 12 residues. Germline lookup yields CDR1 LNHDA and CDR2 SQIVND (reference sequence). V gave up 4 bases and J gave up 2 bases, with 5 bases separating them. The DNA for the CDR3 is TGTGCCAGTAGTAGGGGGCAAGAGACCCAGTACTTC. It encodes CASSRGQETQYF.

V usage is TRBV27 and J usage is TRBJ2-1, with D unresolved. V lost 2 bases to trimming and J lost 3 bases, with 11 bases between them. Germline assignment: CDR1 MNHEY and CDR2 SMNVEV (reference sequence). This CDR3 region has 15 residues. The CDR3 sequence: CASSLRVMRYNEQFF. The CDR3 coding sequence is TGTGCCAGCAGTTTACGCGTGATGCGCTACAATGAGCAGTTCTTC.